This T cell receptor (beta chain) was obtained from a study of blood T cell repertoires in COVID-19. Clones were read by immunoSEQ multiplex PCR, and TCRdb kept only the in-frame ones, dropping some. In the table there are about 250,000 clones, about 85% of which are singletons. In its sample, this clone was seen once. With V trimmed by 5 bases and J by 7 bases, 8 bases remained unmatched. This CDR3 has 13 residues. The germline V gene encodes CDR1 SGHTA and CDR2 FQGNSA. J is TRBJ2-7 and V is TRBV7-2; TRBD2 matches 7 bases. The sequenced sample consisted of PBMCs or T cells enriched from blood (not recorded which). This TCR derives from a woman between 45 and 60 years old who had recovered from COVID-19. Here the CDR3 DNA reads TGTGCCAGCAGCGCGAGCGGAGCGGGGGAGCAGTACTTC. Its translation: CASSASGAGEQYF.